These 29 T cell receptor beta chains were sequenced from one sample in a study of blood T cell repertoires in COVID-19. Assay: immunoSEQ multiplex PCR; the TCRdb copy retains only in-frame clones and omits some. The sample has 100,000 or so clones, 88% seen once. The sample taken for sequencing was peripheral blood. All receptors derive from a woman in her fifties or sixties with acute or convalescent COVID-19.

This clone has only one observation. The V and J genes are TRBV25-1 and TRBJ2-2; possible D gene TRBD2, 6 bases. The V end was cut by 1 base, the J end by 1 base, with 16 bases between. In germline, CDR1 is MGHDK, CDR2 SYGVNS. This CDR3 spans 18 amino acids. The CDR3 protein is CASSESVGGAGNTGELFF. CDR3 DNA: TGTGCCAGCAGTGAATCGGTGGGAGGCGCTGGGAACACCGGGGAGCTGTTTTTT. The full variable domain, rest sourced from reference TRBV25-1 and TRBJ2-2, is EADIYQTPRYLVIGTGKKITLECSQTMGHDKMYWYQQDPGMELHLIHYSYGVNSTEKGDLSSESTVSRIRTEHFPLTLESARPSHTSQYLCASSESVGGAGNTGELFFGEGSRLTVL.

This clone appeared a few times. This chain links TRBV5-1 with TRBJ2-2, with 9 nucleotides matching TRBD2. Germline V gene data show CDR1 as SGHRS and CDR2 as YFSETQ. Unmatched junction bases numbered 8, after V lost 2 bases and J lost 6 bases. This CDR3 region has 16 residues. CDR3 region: CASSFAAGGTPGELFF. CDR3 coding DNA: TGCGCCAGCAGCTTCGCGGCGGGAGGGACCCCCGGGGAGCTGTTTTTT.

The DNA of the CDR3 is TGTGCCAGTAGTATGAGAGGGGGCTTGATAGAGACCCAGTACTTC. This gives the protein CASSMRGGLIETQYF. V is TRBV19 and J is TRBJ2-5; 7 nucleotides match TRBD1. From germline, CDR1 is LNHDA and CDR2 SQIVND (reference sequence). With 3 bases clipped from V and 4 bases from J, the junction kept 8 bases outside the gene matches. The CDR3 totals 15 residues.

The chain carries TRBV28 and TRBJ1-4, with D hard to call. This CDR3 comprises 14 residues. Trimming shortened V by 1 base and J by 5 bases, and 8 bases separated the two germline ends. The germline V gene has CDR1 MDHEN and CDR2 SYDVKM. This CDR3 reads CASSLYAGNEKLFF. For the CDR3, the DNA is TGTGCCAGCAGTTTATACGCGGGCAATGAAAAACTGTTTTTT.

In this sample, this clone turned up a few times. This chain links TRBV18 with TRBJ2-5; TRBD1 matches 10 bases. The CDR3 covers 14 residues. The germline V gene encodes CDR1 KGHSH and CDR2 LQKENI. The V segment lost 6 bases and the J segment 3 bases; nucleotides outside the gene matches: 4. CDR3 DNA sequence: TGTGCCAGCTCCGCTGGGACAGGGGAAGAGACCCAGTACTTC. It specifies CASSAGTGEETQYF. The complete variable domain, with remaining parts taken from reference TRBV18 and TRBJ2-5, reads NAGVMQNPRHLVRRRGQEARLRCSPMKGHSHVYWYRQLPEEGLKFMVYLQKENIIDESGMPKERFSAEFPKEGPSILRIQQVVRGDSAAYFCASSAGTGEETQYFGPGTRLLVL.

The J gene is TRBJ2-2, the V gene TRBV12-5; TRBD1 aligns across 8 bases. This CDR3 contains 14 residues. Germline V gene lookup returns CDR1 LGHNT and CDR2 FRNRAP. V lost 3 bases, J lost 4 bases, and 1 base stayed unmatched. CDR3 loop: CASGFTGGTGELFF. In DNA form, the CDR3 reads TGTGCTAGTGGTTTTACAGGGGGCACCGGGGAGCTGTTTTTT.

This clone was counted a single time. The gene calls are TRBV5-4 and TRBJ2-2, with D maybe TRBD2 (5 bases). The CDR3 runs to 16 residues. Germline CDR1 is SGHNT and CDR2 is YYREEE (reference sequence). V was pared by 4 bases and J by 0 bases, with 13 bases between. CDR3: CASSPAPLANTGELFF. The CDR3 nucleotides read TGTGCCAGCAGCCCCGCCCCACTAGCGAACACCGGGGAGCTGTTTTTT.

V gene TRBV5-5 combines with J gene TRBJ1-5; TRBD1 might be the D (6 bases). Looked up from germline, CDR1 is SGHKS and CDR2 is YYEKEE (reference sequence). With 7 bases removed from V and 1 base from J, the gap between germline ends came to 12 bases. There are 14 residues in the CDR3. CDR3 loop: CASGRDTSNQPQHF. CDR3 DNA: TGTGCCAGCGGCCGGGACACAAGCAATCAGCCCCAGCATTTT.

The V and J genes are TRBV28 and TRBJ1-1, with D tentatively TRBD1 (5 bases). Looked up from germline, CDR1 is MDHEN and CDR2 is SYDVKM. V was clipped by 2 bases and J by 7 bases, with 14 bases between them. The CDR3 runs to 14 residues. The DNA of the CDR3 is TGTGCCAGCAGTTTAAGTGTGGAGCAGGGTGAAGCTTTCTTT. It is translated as CASSLSVEQGEAFF.

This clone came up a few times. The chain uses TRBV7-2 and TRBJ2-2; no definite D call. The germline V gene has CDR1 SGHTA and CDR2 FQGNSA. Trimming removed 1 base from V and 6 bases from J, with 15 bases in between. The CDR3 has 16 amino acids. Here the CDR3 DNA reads TGTGCCAGCAGCTTAGTCCGGCAGTTGGGCCCCGGGGAGCTGTTTTTT. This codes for CASSLVRQLGPGELFF.

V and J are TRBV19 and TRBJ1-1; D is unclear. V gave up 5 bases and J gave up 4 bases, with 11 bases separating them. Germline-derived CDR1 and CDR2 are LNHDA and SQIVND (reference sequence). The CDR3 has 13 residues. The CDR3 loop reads CASSLFLFTEAFF. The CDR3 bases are TGTGCCAGTAGTCTCTTCCTCTTCACTGAAGCTTTCTTT.

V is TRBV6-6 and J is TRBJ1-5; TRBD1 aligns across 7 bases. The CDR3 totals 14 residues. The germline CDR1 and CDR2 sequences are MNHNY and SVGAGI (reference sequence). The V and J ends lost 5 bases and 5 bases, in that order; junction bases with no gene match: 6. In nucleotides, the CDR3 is TGTGCCAGCAGTACACAGGGGAGTCATCAGCCCCAGCATTTT. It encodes CASSTQGSHQPQHF.

CDR3 DNA: TGTGCCAGCAGCTTAGACAGGGTGGTTTATGGCTACACCTTC. As protein: CASSLDRVVYGYTF. The chain links TRBV7-8 to TRBJ1-2; TRBD1 is a possible D gene (6 bases). Per germline, CDR1 SGHVS and CDR2 FQNEAQ. V lost 1 base and J 5 bases, leaving 11 bases between the germline ends. The CDR3 runs to 14 residues.

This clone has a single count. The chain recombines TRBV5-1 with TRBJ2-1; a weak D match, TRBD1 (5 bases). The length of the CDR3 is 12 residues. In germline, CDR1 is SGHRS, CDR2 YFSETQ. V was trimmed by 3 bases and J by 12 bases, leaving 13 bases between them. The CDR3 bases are TGCGCCAGCAGCTCTCAGGGAAGGAGGCAGTTCTTC. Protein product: CASSSQGRRQFF.

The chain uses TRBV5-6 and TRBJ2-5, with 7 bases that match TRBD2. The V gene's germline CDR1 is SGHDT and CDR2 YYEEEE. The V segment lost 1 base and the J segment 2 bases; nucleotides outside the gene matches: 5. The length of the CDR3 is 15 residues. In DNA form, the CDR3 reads TGTGCCAGCAGCTTGCAAGGGCGGGAGCAAGAGACCCAGTACTTC. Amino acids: CASSLQGREQETQYF.

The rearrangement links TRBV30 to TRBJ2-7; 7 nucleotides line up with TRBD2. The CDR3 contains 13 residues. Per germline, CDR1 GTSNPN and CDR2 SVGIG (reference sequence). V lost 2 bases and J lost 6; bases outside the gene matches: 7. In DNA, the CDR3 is TGTGCCTGGAGTCGGGGGGAGGGCCTCGAGCAGTACTTC. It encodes CAWSRGEGLEQYF.

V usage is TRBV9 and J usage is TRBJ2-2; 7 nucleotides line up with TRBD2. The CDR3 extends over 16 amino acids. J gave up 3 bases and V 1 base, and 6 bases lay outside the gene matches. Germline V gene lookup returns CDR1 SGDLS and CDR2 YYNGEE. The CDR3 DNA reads TGTGCCAGCAGCGTACATCCCGCGGGAGACACCGGGGAGCTGTTTTTT. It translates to CASSVHPAGDTGELFF.

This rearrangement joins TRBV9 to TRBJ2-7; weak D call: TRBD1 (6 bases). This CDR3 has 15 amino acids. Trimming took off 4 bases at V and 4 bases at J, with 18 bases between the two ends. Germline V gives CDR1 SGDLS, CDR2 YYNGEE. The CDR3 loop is CASSQSPQGRYEQYF. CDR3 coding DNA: TGTGCCAGCAGCCAATCCCCTCAGGGGCGATACGAGCAGTACTTC.

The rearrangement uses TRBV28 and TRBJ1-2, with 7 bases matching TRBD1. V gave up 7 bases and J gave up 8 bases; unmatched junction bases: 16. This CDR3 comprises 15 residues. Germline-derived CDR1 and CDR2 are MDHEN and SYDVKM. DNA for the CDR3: TGTGCCAGCACGGGAACCCCCAGGACAGGCTCCGGCTACACCTTC. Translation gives CASTGTPRTGSGYTF.

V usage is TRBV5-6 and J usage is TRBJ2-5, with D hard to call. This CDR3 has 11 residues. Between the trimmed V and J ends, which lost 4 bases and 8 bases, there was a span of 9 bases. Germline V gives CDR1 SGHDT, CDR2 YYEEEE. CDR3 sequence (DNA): TGTGCCAGCAGCATCACACGAACCCAGTACTTC. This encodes CASSITRTQYF.

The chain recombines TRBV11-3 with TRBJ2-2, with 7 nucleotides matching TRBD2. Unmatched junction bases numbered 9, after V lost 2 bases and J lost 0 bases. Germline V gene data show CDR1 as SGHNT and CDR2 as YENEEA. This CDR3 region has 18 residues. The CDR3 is CASSLRGETFANTGELFF. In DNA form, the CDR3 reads TGTGCCAGCAGCTTACGGGGGGAGACGTTCGCGAACACCGGGGAGCTGTTTTTT.

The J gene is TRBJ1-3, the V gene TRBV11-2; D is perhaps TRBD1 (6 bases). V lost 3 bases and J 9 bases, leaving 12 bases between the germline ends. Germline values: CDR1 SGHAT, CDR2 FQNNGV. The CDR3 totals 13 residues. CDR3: CASSLGARSTIYF. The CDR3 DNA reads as TGTGCCAGCAGCTTGGGGGCAAGGAGCACCATATATTTT.

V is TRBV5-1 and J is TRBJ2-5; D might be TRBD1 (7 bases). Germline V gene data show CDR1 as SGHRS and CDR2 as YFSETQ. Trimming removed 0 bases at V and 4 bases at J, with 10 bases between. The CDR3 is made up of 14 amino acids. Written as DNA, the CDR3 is TGCGCCAGCAGCTTGGGACAGGGAGGAGAGACCCAGTACTTC. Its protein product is CASSLGQGGETQYF.

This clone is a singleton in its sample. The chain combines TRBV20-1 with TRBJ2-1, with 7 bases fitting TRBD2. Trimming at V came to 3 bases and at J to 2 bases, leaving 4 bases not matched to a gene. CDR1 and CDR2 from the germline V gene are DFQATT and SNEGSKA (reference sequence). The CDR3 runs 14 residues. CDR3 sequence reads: CSASGAGTYNEQFF. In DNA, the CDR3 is TGCAGTGCTAGTGGAGCGGGGACCTACAATGAGCAGTTCTTC.

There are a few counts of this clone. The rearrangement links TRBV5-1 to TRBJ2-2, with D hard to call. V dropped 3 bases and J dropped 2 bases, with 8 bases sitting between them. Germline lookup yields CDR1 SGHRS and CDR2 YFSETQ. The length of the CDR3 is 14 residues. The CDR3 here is CASSSTTNTGELFF. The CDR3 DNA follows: TGCGCCAGCAGCTCGACGACTAACACCGGGGAGCTGTTTTTT.

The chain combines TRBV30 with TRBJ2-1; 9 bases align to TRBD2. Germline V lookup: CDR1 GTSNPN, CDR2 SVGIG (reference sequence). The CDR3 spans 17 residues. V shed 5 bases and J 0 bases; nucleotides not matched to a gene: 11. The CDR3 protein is CAWVPAGGGISYNEQFF. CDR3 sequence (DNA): TGTGCCTGGGTACCAGCGGGAGGTGGGATCTCCTACAATGAGCAGTTCTTC.

CDR3 bases: TGTGCCAGCAGTCTACAGGCGGGATATTCACCCCTCCACTTT. It translates to CASSLQAGYSPLHF. V gene TRBV14 combines with J gene TRBJ1-6, with D perhaps TRBD1 (5 bases). The CDR3 is 14 residues long. Trimming took off 6 bases at V and 8 bases at J, with 14 bases between the two ends. Germline CDR1 is SGHDN and CDR2 is FVKESK.

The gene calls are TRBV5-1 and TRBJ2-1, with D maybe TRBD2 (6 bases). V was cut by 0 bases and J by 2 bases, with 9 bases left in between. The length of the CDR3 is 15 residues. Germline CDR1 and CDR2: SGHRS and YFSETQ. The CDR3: CASSLERGTYNEQFF. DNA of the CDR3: TGCGCCAGCAGCTTGGAACGGGGGACCTACAATGAGCAGTTCTTC.

The CDR3 coding sequence is TGTGCCAGCAGCCAAGGCCTAGCGGGAAACTACGAGCAGTACGTC. It specifies CASSQGLAGNYEQYV. V gene TRBV14 combines with J gene TRBJ2-7; 9 nucleotides agree with TRBD2. The CDR3 runs to 15 residues. V was pared by 1 base and J by 3 bases, with 4 bases of the junction left unmatched. Germline V gene data show CDR1 as SGHDN and CDR2 as FVKESK.